This T cell receptor beta chain was found in a study of PD-L1 blockade in urothelial cancer. Study at large: Males with bladder-origin urothelial cancer constituted about 85% of the roughly 29 patients. Blood analyses occurred 3 weeks (second dose) and 6 weeks post treatment start. Study-level points and caveats: Below-median pretreatment blood TCR clonality was associated with improved progression-free and overall survival.

Here immunoSEQ multiplex PCR was the method, and the copy in TCRdb shows in-frame clones only, minus some. The sample lists 40,000 to 45,000 clones, approximately 83% occurring once. Specified time point: peripheral blood 6 weeks after treatment start. The study enrolled patients with locally advanced or metastatic urothelial carcinoma. This clone was observed a few times. Its antigen is unknown. Sequenced material: PBMCs, taken around atezolizumab (anti-PD-L1) treatment. The receptor was derived from a man aged 55-75 years with urothelial cancer.

CDR3 protein: CASSLRGRGLNEQFF. For the CDR3, the DNA is TGTGCCAGCAGTTTGAGGGGGAGAGGCTTGAATGAGCAGTTCTTC. V usage is TRBV28 and J usage is TRBJ2-1, with D possibly TRBD1 on 6 matching bases. Germline V gene sequence: CDR1 MDHEN, CDR2 SYDVKM. V lost 3 bases, J lost 7 bases, and 16 bases lay in between. The CDR3 loop spans 15 amino acids.